A selection of T cell receptor beta chains follows, all from one sample in a study of T cell repertoires in aging, cancer and after chemotherapy. TCRdb re-called the multiplex PCR reads with MiXCR, one entry per CDR3 protein. Of 7,000 to 9,500 distinct CDR3 sequences in the sample, more than 20% were seen once. Material for sequencing was blood. Receptor source: a human donor with a blood cancer. The donor label of this sample is uncertain. CDR3s include the opening cysteine and the closing phenylalanine or tryptophan. The D gene is left open where the match is weak. Clone size is not always given. Where it is, it says once, few, many or a class for expanded clones.

>NA|13|TRBV28|TRBJ1-5|NA
TGTGCCAGCTTCTCAGTTAGCAATCAGCCCCAGCATTTT
CASFSVSNQPQHF
>NA|14|TRBV7-2|TRBJ2-1|TRBD1
TGTGCCAGCAGCCGGACAGGGGGCACTTATGAGCAGTTCTTC
CASSRTGGTYEQFF
>many|15|TRBV24-1|TRBJ2-3|NA
TGTGCCACCAGTGAGCCACAGGGCCCCACAGATACGCAGTATTTT
CATSEPQGPTDTQYF
>NA|16|TRBV10-1|TRBJ1-1|NA
TGCGCCCGCAGACCTTCTGGGGGGCATAGGGACACTGAAGCTTTCTTT
CARRPSGGHRDTEAFF
>medium-sized|14|TRBV6-1|TRBJ2-1|NA
TGTGCCACCGCGGGAAGGGGACCGAACAATGAGCAGTTCTTC
CATAGRGPNNEQFF
>many|13|TRBV7-6|TRBJ2-5|NA
TGTGCCAGCATCGGCAGGTACCAAGAGACCCAGTACTTC
CASIGRYQETQYF
>NA|14|TRBV2|TRBJ2-7|NA
TGTGCCAGCAGGGGGGACTTCGCTGAAAACGAGCAGTACTTC
CASRGDFAENEQYF
>medium-sized|12|TRBV5-4|TRBJ2-7|NA
TGTGCCAGCAGCCATAACCTTGGCGAGCAGTACTTC
CASSHNLGEQYF
>few|12|TRBV25-1|TRBJ1-6|NA
TGTGCCAGCAGTGAAAAAGGGTCACCCCTCCACTTT
CASSEKGSPLHF
>many|13|TRBV5-6|TRBJ2-1|NA
TGTGCCAGCAGCGCAGCAAGGGGCAATGAGCAGTTCTTC
CASSAARGNEQFF
>few|16|TRBV27|TRBJ1-5|NA
TGTGCCAGCAGTTTACGTGGGGGGCTTAGCAATCAGCCCCAGCATTTT
CASSLRGGLSNQPQHF
>few|14|TRBV11-2|TRBJ2-7|NA
TGTGCCAGCAGCTTAGATCGGATGTTCCACGAGCAGTACTTC
CASSLDRMFHEQYF
>NA|13|TRBV20-1|TRBJ2-7|TRBD2
TGCAGTGCTAGAGGGGCTAGCGGATACGAGCAGTACTTC
CSARGASGYEQYF
>few|15|TRBV5-4|TRBJ2-7|TRBD2
TGTGCCAGCAGGTCCGGGACTAGCGGGACCTACGAGCAGTACTTC
CASRSGTSGTYEQYF
>few|13|TRBV27|TRBJ1-2|NA
TGTGCCAGCAGCCCATCAGCTAACTATGGCTACACCTTC
CASSPSANYGYTF
>medium-sized|15|TRBV6-2/TRBV6-3|TRBJ2-1|NA
TGTGCCAGCAGTTACGAGGACTACCGCTACAATGAGCAGTTCTTC
CASSYEDYRYNEQFF
>medium-sized|15|TRBV27|TRBJ2-1|TRBD2
TGTGCCAGCAGTTTATCGTACCTAGCGGTTAATGAGCAGTTCTTC
CASSLSYLAVNEQFF
>medium-sized|16|TRBV19|TRBJ2-1|TRBD1
TGTGCCAGTAGTCTCGTCGGACAGGGGGCTTACAATGAGCAGTTCTTC
CASSLVGQGAYNEQFF
>medium-sized|17|TRBV27|TRBJ2-5|NA
TGTGCCAGCAGTTTATCTTTTCTTGGTGGAGGACAAAAGACCCAGTACTTC
CASSLSFLGGGQKTQYF
>NA|14|TRBV11-2|TRBJ1-1|NA
TGTGCCAGCAGCGTACATGGACTTACACTGACAGCTTTCTTT
CASSVHGLTLTAFF
>NA|14|TRBV6-5|TRBJ2-7|NA
TGTGCCAGCAGTTACCTAGCAAGCCTGGACGAGCAGTACTTC
CASSYLASLDEQYF
>medium-sized|14|TRBV6-2/TRBV6-3|TRBJ2-2|NA
TGTGCCAGCAGGACGGTTACGAACACCGGGGAGCTGTTTTTT
CASRTVTNTGELFF
>many|13|TRBV19|TRBJ1-2|NA
TGTGCCAGTAGTAGCCAGGCGCTTTATGGCTACACCTTC
CASSSQALYGYTF
>medium-sized|14|TRBV18|TRBJ2-3|TRBD2
TGTGCCAGCTCACAACAGCGGGGAACAGATACGCAGTATTTT
CASSQQRGTDTQYF
>few|16|TRBV6-1|TRBJ1-5|TRBD1
TGTGCCAGCAGTGCCGGCGCCAGGGGGCTAAATCAGCCCCAGCATTTT
CASSAGARGLNQPQHF
>NA|15|TRBV20-1|TRBJ2-3|TRBD2
TGCAGTGCTAACCCGACTAGCGGGAGTACAGATACGCAGTATTTT
CSANPTSGSTDTQYF
>NA|16|TRBV7-7|TRBJ2-5|TRBD2
TGTGCTAGCAGCGAAACTAGCGGGAGGTCCCAAGAGACCCAGTACTTC
CASSETSGRSQETQYF
>many|11|TRBV27|TRBJ2-7|NA
TGTGCCAGCGGGAGAGGCTACGAGCAGTACTTC
CASGRGYEQYF
>many|10|TRBV30|TRBJ2-5|NA
TGTGCCTGGCAGGAAGAGACCCAGTACTTC
CAWQEETQYF